The 12 T cell receptor beta chains in this list originate from one sample, sequenced in a study of post-analysis software for immune sequencing data. No antigens are known for them. Study-wide findings and caveats: When patients were compared with controls, about 5 TRBV segments were more frequent, TRBV5-6, TRBV5-1 and TRBV20-1 among them.

Unique molecular identifiers had been added to the TCR beta cDNA libraries. TCRdb used MiXCR to reprocess the PCR reads, holding one entry per CDR3 protein. The data show 650,000 to 850,000 distinct CDR3 sequences, 40% to 55% seen once. Source material: blood. Receptors were obtained from a girl aged 10 to 17 with multiple sclerosis.

This clonotype was seen only a few times. The genes are TRBV5-5 and TRBJ2-7; 7 bases fit TRBD1. The germline gives CDR1 SGHKS, CDR2 YYEKEE (reference sequence). The CDR3 sequence is 19 residues long. With V trimmed by 4 bases and J by 3 bases, 22 bases remained unmatched. CDR3 nucleotides: TGTGCCAGCAGCCCAGCCACAGGGGATTTTCGGTGGGACCACTACGAGCAGTACTTC. Residues: CASSPATGDFRWDHYEQYF.

The chain carries TRBV29-1 and TRBJ1-1, with D possibly being TRBD1 (5 bases). The CDR3 totals 14 residues. Germline loops: CDR1 SQVTM, CDR2 ANQGSEA. Trimming took 5 bases from V and 3 from J, leaving 16 bases between them. CDR3 sequence: CSVLTQERDTEAFF. CDR3 sequence (DNA): TGCAGCGTTCTCACACAGGAAAGGGACACTGAAGCTTTCTTT.

This chain connects TRBV5-8 to TRBJ2-3; TRBD2 agrees at 7 bases. CDR1 is SGHTS and CDR2 is YDEGEE in the germline V gene. V was pared by 1 base and J by 0 bases, with 11 bases of the junction left unmatched. This CDR3 contains 18 residues. The CDR3 reads CASSLWLASGSSTDTQYF. In nucleotides, the CDR3 is TGTGCCAGCAGCTTGTGGTTGGCTAGCGGAAGTAGCACAGATACGCAGTATTTT.

CDR3 protein: CSATPTGGPYNEQFF. The CDR3 nucleotides are TGCAGTGCTACCCCTACAGGGGGCCCCTACAATGAGCAGTTCTTC. This sequence joins TRBV20-1 and TRBJ2-1, with 9 bases that match TRBD1. With 4 bases clipped from V and 2 bases from J, the junction kept 6 bases outside the gene matches. There are 15 residues in the CDR3. CDR1 DFQATT and CDR2 SNEGSKA come from the germline V gene (reference sequence).

V gene TRBV5-1 combines with J gene TRBJ2-3; 8 positions match TRBD2. The ends lost 4 bases at V and 0 bases at J; junction bases unmatched: 7. CDR1 and CDR2 from the germline V gene are SGHRS and YFSETQ. The CDR3 is made up of 16 amino acids. This chain's CDR3 is CASSLGLAPSTDTQYF. DNA for the CDR3: TGCGCCAGCAGCCTAGGACTAGCCCCGAGCACAGATACGCAGTATTTT.

This clonotype turned up a few times. The chain joins TRBV19 to TRBJ1-1; D ambiguous. The ends were cut back, 5 bases at V and 5 bases at J, with 18 bases in the middle. The CDR3 consists of 15 residues. From germline, CDR1 is LNHDA and CDR2 SQIVND (reference sequence). CDR3 in DNA: TGTGCCAGTAGTCGCCGCCGGGAGGTAGTAACTGAAGCTTTCTTT. Residues: CASSRRREVVTEAFF.

The chain combines TRBV20-1 with TRBJ2-3, with D unclear. This CDR3 has 15 residues. Germline V gene lookup returns CDR1 DFQATT and CDR2 SNEGSKA (reference sequence). V was shortened by 4 bases and J by 3 bases, with 17 bases between the two germline ends. CDR3: CSAIPPGWDTDTQYF. DNA of the CDR3: TGCAGTGCTATTCCCCCCGGGTGGGATACAGATACGCAGTATTTT.

This clonotype was observed a handful of times. This sequence joins TRBV7-2 and TRBJ2-1, with 9 bases aligning to TRBD2. The CDR3 is 18 residues long. Germline V gene lookup returns CDR1 SGHTA and CDR2 FQGNSA. V lost 0 bases, J lost 5 bases, and 11 bases stayed unmatched. CDR3 amino acids: CASSLALGLARRNNEQFF. The CDR3 coding sequence is TGTGCCAGCAGCTTAGCGCTGGGACTAGCCCGACGAAACAATGAGCAGTTCTTC.

This clonotype was found a few times. The rearrangement links TRBV20-1 to TRBJ2-5; no firm D call. The CDR3 is made up of 14 amino acids. CDR1 is DFQATT and CDR2 is SNEGSKA in the germline V gene (reference sequence). V lost 1 base to trimming and J lost 3 bases, with 12 bases between them. The CDR3 loop is CSARVVVGKETQYF. Here the CDR3 DNA reads TGCAGTGCTAGAGTAGTTGTGGGGAAAGAGACCCAGTACTTC.

This clonotype was observed a handful of times. CDR3 sequence: CASSATGGGTDTQYF. CDR3 sequence (DNA): TGTGCCAGCAGCGCCACAGGGGGCGGCACAGATACGCAGTATTTT. The rearrangement joins TRBV13 to TRBJ2-3; 9 bases line up with TRBD1. Trimming at V came to 5 bases and at J to 1 base, leaving 4 bases not matched to a gene. Germline CDR1 PRHDT, CDR2 FYEKMQ (reference sequence). CDR3 size: 15 residues.

This clonotype came up many times. The chain employs TRBV29-1 and TRBJ1-2; the match to TRBD1 covers 7 bases. V lost 0 bases and J lost 4; bases outside the gene matches: 8. Germline V gives CDR1 SQVTM, CDR2 ANQGSEA. The CDR3 runs to 15 residues. This CDR3 reads CSVEDGGRGGYGYTF. In DNA form, the CDR3 reads TGCAGCGTTGAAGATGGCGGCAGGGGGGGCTATGGCTACACCTTC.

The sample holds a few counts of this clonotype. The rearrangement links TRBV20-1 to TRBJ2-5; 11 bases align to TRBD2. CDR1 is DFQATT, CDR2 SNEGSKA, per germline (reference sequence). J lost 4 bases, V lost 7 bases, and 11 bases had no gene match. This CDR3 has 15 amino acids. CDR3 DNA: TGCAGTGTCCCGCTAGCGGGAGGAATAGGAGAGACCCAGTACTTC. This translates into CSVPLAGGIGETQYF.